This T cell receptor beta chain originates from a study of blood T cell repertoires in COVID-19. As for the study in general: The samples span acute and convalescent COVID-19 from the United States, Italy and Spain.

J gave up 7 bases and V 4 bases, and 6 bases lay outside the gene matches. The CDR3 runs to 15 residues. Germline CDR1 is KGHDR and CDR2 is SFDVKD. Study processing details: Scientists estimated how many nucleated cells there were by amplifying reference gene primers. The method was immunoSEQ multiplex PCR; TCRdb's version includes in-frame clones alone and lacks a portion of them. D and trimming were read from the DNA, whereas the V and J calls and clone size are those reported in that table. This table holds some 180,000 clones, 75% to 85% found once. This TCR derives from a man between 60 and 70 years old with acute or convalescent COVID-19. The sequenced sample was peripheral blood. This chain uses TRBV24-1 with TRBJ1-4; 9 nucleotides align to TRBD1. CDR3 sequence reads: CATSDSDRGFEKLFF. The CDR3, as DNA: TGTGCCACCAGTGACTCGGACAGGGGTTTTGAAAAACTGTTTTTT.